These 9 T cell receptor beta chains share one sample of origin, sequenced in a study of blood T cells in healthy people across ages. It was with a sample-barcoded 5' primer and a J-beta primer mix that a second PCR of about 6 to 12 cycles was run. One entry per CDR3 protein results from TCRdb running MiXCR on the 5' RACE reads. The sample holds about 1.5 million distinct CDR3 sequences; about 42% are singletons and the top ten take approximately 4.1%. Sequenced material: blood. The receptors were gathered from a woman aged 18 to 35 in good health.

The chain recombines TRBV12-3 or TRBV12-4 with TRBJ2-5; a weak D match, TRBD2 (5 bases). This CDR3 comprises 16 residues. The V end lost 3 bases, the J end lost 4 bases, and 18 bases lay between the germline ends. The CDR3 DNA sequence: TGTGCCAGCAGTTTTTGGTGGGATGAAGAGGGAGAGACCCAGTACTTC. Protein sequence: CASSFWWDEEGETQYF.

The gene calls are TRBV6-5 and TRBJ2-5; 9 nucleotides align to TRBD2. The CDR3 loop spans 14 amino acids. V shed 5 bases and J 7 bases; nucleotides not matched to a gene: 8. Germline V gene data show CDR1 as MNHEY and CDR2 as SVGAGI. The CDR3 sequence is CASSVIAGAGTQYF. The CDR3 bases are TGTGCCAGCAGTGTGATAGCGGGAGCTGGGACCCAGTACTTC.

V is TRBV6-5 and J is TRBJ1-2; a weak D match, TRBD1 (5 bases). This CDR3 has 12 residues. Germline CDR1 and CDR2: MNHEY and SVGAGI. V shed 6 bases and J shed 5 bases, with 10 bases lying between them. The chain's CDR3 is CASSGRGYGYTF. CDR3 bases: TGTGCCAGCAGCGGTCGGGGGTATGGCTACACCTTC.

V gene TRBV29-1 combines with J gene TRBJ2-5; 10 nucleotides line up with TRBD1. The CDR3 has 14 residues. J lost 2 bases, V lost 7 bases, and 7 bases had no gene match. The germline V gene encodes CDR1 SQVTM and CDR2 ANQGSEA. CDR3 in amino acids: CSASDRGLQETQYF. In DNA, the CDR3 is TGCAGCGCTTCAGACAGGGGGCTTCAAGAGACCCAGTACTTC.

This clonotype turned up a few times. V gene TRBV3-1 combines with J gene TRBJ2-3; tentatively, D is TRBD2 (6 bases). The V and J ends lost 4 bases and 0 bases respectively, with 14 bases between them. This CDR3 is built from 16 residues. The germline gives CDR1 LGHDT, CDR2 YNNKEL (reference sequence). CDR3 coding DNA: TGTGCCAGCAGCCCCTGGACTACTACTAGCACAGATACGCAGTATTTT. This translates into CASSPWTTTSTDTQYF.

This clonotype was counted a few times. V is TRBV28 and J is TRBJ2-1; TRBD2 matches 13 bases. Per the germline V gene, CDR1 is MDHEN and CDR2 is SYDVKM. The CDR3 runs 17 residues. V shed 5 bases, J shed 2 bases, and the junction held 6 bases outside the gene matches. CDR3 residues: CASSAGTSGNAYNEQFF. The DNA of the CDR3 is TGTGCCAGCAGTGCCGGGACTAGCGGGAATGCCTACAATGAGCAGTTCTTC.

V usage is TRBV20-1 and J usage is TRBJ2-1; maybe TRBD2 (6 bases). From germline, CDR1 is DFQATT and CDR2 SNEGSKA (reference sequence). The CDR3 contains 12 residues. The CDR3 here is CRGGGSYNEQFF. In DNA form, the CDR3 reads TGCAGGGGGGGTGGCTCCTACAATGAGCAGTTCTTC.

On this clonotype itself: The junction departs from the called germline gene at one end, perhaps through a read error. The chain has TRBV6-6 and TRBJ2-5; TRBD2 aligns across 9 bases. The DNA end favors TRBJ2-7, so the J call may be wrong. This CDR3 is built from 14 residues. Germline-derived CDR1 and CDR2 are MNHNY and SVGAGI (reference sequence). CDR3 in DNA: TGTGCCGGCAGTATTAGCGGGGGTGCATACGAGCAGTACTTC. It translates to CAGSISGGAYEQYF.

This chain connects TRBV7-9 to TRBJ2-5; TRBD2 is a possible D gene (6 bases). Germline lookup yields CDR1 SEHNR and CDR2 FQNEAQ (reference sequence). The CDR3 runs to 16 residues. Trimming cost V 5 bases and J 5 bases, with 21 bases left between them. CDR3 amino acids: CASSPTRTLDFETQYF. CDR3 DNA: TGTGCCAGCAGCCCGACTAGGACACTGGACTTTGAGACCCAGTACTTC.